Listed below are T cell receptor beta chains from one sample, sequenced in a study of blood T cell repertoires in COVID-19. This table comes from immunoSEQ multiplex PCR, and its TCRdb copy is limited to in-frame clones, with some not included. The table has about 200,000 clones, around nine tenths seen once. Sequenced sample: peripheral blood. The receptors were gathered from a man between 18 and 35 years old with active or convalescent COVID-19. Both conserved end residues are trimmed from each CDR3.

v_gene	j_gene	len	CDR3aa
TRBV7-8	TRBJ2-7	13	ASSLVGGAGYEQY
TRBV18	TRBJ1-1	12	ASSDSHVFAEAF
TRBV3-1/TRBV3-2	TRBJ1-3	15	ASSRHDRGLYGNTIY
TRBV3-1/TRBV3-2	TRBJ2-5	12	ASSARGGVETQY
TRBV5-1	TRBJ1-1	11	ASSWEQSTEAF
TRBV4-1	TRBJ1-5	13	ASSQGQGSSQPQH
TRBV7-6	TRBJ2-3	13	ASSLLAGGTDTQY
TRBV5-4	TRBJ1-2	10	ASSLSGYGYT
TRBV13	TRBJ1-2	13	ASSPGQGPAYGYT
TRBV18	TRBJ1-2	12	ASSPDRAPHGYT
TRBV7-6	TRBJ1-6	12	ASSFSGQGPPLH
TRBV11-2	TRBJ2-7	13	ASSSSSGSGYEQY
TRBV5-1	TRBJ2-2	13	ASSKLAVNTGELF
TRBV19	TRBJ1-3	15	ASSIGAGGYDGNTIY
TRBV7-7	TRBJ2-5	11	ASSQGVGETQY
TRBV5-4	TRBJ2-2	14	ASSLEQGQNTGELF
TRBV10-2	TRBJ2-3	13	ASALTSGRSDTQY
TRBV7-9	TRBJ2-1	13	ASSFRGESYNEQF
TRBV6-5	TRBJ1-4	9	ASSYSGRLF
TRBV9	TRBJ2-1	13	ASSVGQPNYNEQF
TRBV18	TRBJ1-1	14	ASSPPTGGINTEAF
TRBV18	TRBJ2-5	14	ASSPRIAGGGETQY
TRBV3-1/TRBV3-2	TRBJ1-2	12	ASSLQQGALGYT
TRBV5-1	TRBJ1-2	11	ASSLSRVDGYT
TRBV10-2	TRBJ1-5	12	ASRSGQSNQPQH
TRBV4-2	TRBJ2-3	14	ASSQARGRDTDTQY
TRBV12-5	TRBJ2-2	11	ASGLSRAGELF
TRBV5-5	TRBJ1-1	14	ASSFWTGFWNTEAF
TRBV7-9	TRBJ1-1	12	ASSQTGLVTEAF
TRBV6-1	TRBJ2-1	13	ASSELDRAYNEQF
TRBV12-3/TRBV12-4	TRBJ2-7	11	ASSLRRSYEQY
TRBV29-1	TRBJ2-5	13	SVPPGGVTKETQY
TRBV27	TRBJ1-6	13	ASSEMDRSNSPLH
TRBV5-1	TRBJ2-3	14	ASSSRGGSRTDTQY
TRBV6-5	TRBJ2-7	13	ASSPEDGRVYEQY
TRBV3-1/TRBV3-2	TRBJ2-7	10	ASSPPGGKQY
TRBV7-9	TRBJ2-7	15	ASSPALWDRASYEQY
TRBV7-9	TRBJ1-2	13	ASSYFDRAYYGYT
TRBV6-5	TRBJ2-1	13	ASMTVGSSYNEQF
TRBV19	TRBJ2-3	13	ASSRQGWSEDTQY
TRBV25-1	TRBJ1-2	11	ASSEWDRDGYT
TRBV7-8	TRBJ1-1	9	ASSPDTEAF
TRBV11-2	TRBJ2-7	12	ASRSRGERHEQY
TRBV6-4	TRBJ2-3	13	ASSDSASGTDTQY